Here is one TCR beta chain with its context. This sample stems from a study of blood T cell repertoires in COVID-19. Study details: Spain, Italy and the United States supplied samples that represented acute and convalescent COVID-19.

Sequencing used immunoSEQ multiplex PCR; TCRdb keeps in-frame clones, though not all of them. The repertoire includes a few hundred thousand clones, roughly 80% of them detected once, and 5% sits in the top ten. The CDR3 runs to 16 residues. V shed 3 bases and J shed 0 bases, with 14 bases lying between them. CDR1 and CDR2 (germline): MNHEY, SVGEGT. The receptor comes from a middle-aged man who had been exposed to COVID-19. This sequence joins TRBV6-2 or TRBV6-3 and TRBJ1-2; D gene uncertain. Source material: PBMCs or T cells enriched from blood (not recorded which). CDR3 coding DNA: TGTGCCAGCAGTTATAATCCGCGGCATGCTAACTATGGCTACACCTTC. It is translated as CASSYNPRHANYGYTF.